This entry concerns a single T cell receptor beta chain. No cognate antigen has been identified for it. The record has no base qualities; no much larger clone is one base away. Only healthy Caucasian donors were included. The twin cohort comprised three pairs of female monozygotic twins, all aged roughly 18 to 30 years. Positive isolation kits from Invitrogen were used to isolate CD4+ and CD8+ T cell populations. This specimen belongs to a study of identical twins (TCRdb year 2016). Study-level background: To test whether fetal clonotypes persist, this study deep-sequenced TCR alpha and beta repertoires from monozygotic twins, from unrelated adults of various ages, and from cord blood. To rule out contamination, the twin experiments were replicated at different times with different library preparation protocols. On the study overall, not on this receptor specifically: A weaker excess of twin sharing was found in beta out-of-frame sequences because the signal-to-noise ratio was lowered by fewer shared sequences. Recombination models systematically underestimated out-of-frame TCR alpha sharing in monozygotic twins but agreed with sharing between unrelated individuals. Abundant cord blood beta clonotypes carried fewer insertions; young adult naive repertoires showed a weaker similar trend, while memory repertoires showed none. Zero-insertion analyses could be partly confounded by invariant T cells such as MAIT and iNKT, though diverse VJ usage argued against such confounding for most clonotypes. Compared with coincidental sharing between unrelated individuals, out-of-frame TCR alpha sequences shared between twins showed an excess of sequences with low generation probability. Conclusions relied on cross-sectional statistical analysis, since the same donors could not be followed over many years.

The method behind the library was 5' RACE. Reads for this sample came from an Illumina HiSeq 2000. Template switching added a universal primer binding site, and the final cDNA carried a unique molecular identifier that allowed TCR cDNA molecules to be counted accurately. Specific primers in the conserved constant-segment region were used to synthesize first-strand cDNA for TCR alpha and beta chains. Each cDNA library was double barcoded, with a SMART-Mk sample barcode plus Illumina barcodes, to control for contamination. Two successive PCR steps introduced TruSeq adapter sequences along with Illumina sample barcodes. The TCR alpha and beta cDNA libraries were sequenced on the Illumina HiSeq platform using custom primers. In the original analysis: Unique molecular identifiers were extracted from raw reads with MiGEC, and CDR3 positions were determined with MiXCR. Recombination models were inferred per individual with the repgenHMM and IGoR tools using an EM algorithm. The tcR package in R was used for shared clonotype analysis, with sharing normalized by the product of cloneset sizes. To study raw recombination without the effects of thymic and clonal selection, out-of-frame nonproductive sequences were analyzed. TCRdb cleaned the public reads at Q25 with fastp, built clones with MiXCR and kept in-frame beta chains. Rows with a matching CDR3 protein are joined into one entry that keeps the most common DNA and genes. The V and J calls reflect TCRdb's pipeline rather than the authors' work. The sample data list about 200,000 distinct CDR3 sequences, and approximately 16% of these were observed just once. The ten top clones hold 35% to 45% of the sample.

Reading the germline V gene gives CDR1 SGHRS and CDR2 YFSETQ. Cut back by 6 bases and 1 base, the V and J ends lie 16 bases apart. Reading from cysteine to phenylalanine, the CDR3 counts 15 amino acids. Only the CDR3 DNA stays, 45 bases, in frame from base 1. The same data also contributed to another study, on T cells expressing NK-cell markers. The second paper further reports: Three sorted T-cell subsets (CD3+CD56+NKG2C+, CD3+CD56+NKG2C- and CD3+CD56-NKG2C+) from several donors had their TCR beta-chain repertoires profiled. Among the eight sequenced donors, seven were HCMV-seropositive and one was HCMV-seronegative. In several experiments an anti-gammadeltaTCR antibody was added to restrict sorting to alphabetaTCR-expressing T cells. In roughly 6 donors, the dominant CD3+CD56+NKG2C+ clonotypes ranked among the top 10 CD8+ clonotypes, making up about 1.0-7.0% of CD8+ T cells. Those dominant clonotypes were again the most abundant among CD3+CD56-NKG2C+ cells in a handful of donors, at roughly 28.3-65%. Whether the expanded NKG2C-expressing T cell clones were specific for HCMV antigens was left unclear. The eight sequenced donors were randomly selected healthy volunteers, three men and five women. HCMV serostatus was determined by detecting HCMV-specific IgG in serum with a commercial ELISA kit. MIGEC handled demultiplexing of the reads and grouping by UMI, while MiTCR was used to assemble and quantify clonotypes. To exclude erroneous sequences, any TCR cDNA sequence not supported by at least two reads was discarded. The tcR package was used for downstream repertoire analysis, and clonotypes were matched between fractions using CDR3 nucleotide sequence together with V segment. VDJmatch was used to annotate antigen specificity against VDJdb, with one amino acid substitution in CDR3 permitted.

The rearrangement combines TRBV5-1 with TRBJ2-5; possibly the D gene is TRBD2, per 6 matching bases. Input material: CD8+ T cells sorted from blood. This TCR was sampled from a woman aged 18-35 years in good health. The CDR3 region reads CASTPHGGGQETQYF. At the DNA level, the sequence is TGCGCCAGCACCCCCCATGGGGGAGGCCAAGAGACCCAGTACTTC.